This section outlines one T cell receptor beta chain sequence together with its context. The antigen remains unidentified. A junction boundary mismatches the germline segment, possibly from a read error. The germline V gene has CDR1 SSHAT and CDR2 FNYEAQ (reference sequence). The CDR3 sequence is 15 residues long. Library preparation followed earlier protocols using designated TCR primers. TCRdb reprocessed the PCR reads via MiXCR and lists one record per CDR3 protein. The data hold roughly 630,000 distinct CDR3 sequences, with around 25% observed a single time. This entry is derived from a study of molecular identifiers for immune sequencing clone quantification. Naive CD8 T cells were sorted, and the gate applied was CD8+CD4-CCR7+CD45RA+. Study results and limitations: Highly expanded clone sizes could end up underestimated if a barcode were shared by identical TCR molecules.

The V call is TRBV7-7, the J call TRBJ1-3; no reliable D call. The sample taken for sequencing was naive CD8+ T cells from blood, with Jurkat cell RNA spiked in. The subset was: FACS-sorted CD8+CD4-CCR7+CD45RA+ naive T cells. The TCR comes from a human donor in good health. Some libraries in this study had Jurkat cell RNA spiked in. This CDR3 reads CASSEGPGSGNTIYF. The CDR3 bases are TGTGCTAGCAGCGAAGGACCAGGCTCTGGAAACACCATATATTTT.